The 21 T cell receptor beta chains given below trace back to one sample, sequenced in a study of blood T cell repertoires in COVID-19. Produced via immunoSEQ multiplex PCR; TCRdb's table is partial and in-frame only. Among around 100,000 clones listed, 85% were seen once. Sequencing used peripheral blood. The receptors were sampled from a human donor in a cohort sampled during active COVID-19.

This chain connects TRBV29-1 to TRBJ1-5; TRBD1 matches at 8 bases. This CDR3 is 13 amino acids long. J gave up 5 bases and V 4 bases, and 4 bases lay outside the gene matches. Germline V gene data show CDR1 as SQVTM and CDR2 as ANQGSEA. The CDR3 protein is CSVATGVDQPQHF. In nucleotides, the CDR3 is TGCAGCGTTGCGACAGGGGTGGATCAGCCCCAGCATTTT.

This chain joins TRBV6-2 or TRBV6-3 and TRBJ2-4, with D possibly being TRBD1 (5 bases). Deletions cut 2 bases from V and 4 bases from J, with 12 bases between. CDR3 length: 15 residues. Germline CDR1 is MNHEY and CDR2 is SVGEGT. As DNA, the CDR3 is TGTGCCAGCAGTTACGGCGGACAAGGGAAAAACATTCAGTACTTC. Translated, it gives CASSYGGQGKNIQYF.

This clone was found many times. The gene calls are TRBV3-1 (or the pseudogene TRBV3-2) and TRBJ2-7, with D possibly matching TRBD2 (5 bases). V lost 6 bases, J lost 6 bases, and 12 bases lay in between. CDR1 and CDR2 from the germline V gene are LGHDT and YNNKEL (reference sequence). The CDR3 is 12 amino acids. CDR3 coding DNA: TGTGCCAGCAGTCGGGCTGGAGGCGAGCAGTACTTC. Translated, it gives CASSRAGGEQYF.

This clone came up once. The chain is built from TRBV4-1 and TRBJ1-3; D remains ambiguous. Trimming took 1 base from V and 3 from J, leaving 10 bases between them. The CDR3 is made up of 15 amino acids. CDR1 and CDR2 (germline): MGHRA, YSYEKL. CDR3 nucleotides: TGCGCCAGCAGCCAAGGAGTCGGGGATGGAAACACCATATATTTT. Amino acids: CASSQGVGDGNTIYF.

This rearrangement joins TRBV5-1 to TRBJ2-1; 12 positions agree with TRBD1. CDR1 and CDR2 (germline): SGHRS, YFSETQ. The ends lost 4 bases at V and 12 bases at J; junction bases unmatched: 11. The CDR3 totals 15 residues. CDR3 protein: CASSLGTGGLMVQFF. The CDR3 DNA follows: TGCGCCAGCAGCCTGGGGACAGGGGGCTTAATGGTGCAGTTCTTC.

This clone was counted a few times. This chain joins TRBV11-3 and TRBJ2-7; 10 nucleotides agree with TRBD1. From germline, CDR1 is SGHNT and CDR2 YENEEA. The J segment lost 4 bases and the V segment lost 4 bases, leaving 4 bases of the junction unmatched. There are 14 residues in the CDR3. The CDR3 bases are TGTGCCAGCAGCTCGACAGGGGGCACATACGAGCAGTACTTC. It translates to CASSSTGGTYEQYF.

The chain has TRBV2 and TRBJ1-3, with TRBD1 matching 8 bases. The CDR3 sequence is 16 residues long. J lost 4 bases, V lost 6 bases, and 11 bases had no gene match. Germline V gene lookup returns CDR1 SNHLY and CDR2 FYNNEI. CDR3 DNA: TGTGCCAGCAGGGGGGGGACAGGCAGATCCGGAAACACCATATATTTT. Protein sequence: CASRGGTGRSGNTIYF. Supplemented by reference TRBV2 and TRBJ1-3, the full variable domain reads EPEVTQTPSHQVTQMGQEVILRCVPISNHLYFYWYRQILGQKVEFLVSFYNNEISEKSEIFDDQFSVERPDGSNFTLKIRSTKLEDSAMYFCASRGGTGRSGNTIYFGEGSWLTVV.

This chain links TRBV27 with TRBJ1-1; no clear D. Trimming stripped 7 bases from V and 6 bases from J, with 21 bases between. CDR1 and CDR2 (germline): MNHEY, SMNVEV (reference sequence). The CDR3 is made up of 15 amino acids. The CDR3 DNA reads TGTGCCAGCAAGAACGACCAGATTACAGCGGCTGAAGCTTTCTTT. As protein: CASKNDQITAAEAFF.

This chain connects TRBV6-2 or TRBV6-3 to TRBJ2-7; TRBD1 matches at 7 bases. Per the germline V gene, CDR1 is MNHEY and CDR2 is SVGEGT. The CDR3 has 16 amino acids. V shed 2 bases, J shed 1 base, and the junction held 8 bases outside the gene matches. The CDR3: CASSYPSGQISYEQYF. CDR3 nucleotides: TGTGCCAGCAGTTACCCGTCGGGACAGATTTCCTACGAGCAGTACTTC.

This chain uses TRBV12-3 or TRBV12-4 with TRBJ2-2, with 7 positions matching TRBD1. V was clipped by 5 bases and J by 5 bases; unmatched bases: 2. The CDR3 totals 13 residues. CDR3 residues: CASSPDRTGELFF. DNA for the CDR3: TGTGCCAGCAGTCCGGACAGGACCGGGGAGCTGTTTTTT.

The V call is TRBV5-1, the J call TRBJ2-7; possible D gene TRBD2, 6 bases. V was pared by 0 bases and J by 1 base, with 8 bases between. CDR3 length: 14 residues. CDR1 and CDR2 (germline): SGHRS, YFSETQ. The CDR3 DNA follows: TGCGCCAGCAGCTTGGCCGGGGGTTCCTACGAGCAGTACTTC. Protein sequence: CASSLAGGSYEQYF.

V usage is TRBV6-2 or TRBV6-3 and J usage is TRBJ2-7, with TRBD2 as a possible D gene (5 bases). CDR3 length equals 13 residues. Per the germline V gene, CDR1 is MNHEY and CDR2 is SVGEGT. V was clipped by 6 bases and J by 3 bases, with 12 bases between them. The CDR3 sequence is CASSPGSSYEQYF. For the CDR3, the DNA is TGTGCCAGCAGCCCTGGGAGCAGCTACGAGCAGTACTTC.

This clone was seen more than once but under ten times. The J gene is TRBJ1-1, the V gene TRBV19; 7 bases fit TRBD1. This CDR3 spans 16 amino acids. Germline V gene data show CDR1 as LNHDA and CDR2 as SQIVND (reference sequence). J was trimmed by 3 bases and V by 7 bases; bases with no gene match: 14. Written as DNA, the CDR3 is TGTGCCAGTAACCTTCGACGACAGGGAAAGGACACTGAAGCTTTCTTT. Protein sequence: CASNLRRQGKDTEAFF.

In DNA, the CDR3 is TGTGCCACCAGCAGAGACGGAGGGGCCGTTGGCTACACCTTC. It yields the protein CATSRDGGAVGYTF. This sequence joins TRBV15 and TRBJ1-2; D is perhaps TRBD1 (5 bases). Trimming cost V 0 bases and J 7 bases, with 12 bases left between them. The CDR3 totals 14 residues. Germline assignment: CDR1 LNHNV and CDR2 YYDKDF (reference sequence).

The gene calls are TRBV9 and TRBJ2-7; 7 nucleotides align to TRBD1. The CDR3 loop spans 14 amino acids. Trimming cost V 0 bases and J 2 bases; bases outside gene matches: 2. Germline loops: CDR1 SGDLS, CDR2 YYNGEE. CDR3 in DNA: TGTGCCAGCAGCGTAGGACAGGGACCCTACGAGCAGTACTTC. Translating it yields CASSVGQGPYEQYF.

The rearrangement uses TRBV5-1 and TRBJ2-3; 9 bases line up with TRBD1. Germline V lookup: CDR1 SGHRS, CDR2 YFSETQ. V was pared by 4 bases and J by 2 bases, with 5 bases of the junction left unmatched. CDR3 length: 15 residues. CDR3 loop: CASSLRDRVTDTQYF. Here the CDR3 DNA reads TGCGCCAGCAGCCTCCGGGACAGGGTCACAGATACGCAGTATTTT.

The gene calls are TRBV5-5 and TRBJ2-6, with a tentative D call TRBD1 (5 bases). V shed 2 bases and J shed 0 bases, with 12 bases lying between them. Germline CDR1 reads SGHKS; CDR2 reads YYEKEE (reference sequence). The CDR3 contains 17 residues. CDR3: CASSFQGLSSGANVLTF. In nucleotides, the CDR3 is TGTGCCAGCAGCTTCCAGGGCCTCAGCTCTGGGGCCAACGTCCTGACTTTC.

The CDR3 DNA follows: TGTGCCAGCAGCCGGACAGGGGAGGGCTATGGCTACACCTTC. This gives the protein CASSRTGEGYGYTF. The gene calls are TRBV3-1 (or the pseudogene TRBV3-2) and TRBJ1-2, with 9 bases aligning to TRBD1. Germline CDR1 is LGHDT and CDR2 is YNNKEL (reference sequence). V lost 4 bases, J lost 4 bases, and 4 bases stayed unmatched. The CDR3 is 14 residues long.

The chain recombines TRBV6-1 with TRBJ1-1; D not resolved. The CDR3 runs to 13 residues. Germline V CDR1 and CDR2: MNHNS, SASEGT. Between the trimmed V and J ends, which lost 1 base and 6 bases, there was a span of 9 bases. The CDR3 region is CASSEVEPAEAFF. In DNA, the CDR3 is TGTGCCAGCAGTGAAGTCGAACCGGCTGAAGCTTTCTTT.

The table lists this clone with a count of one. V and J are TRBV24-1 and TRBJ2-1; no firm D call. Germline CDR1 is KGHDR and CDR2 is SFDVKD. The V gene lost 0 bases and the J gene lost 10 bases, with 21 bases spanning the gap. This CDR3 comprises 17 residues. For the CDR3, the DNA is TGTGCCACCAGTGATTTGTTTGTGACCGACGCTCCAGGAGAGCAGTTCTTC. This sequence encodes CATSDLFVTDAPGEQFF.

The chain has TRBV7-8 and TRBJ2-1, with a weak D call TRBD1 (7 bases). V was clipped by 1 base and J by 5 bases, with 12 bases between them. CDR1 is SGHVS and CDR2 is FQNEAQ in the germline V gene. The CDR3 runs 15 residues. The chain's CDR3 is CASSLGAGGNNEQFF. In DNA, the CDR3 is TGTGCCAGCAGCTTAGGGGCAGGGGGGAACAATGAGCAGTTCTTC.